The 5 T cell receptor beta chains below all came from one sample that was sequenced in a study of blood T cell repertoires in COVID-19. Libraries were prepared by immunoSEQ multiplex PCR; TCRdb keeps only in-frame clonotypes and omits some of them. The sample includes roughly 310,000 clones, around 91% of them seen just once. The sequenced sample was PBMCs or T cells enriched from blood (not recorded which). These TCRs come from a woman in her forties who had recovered from COVID-19.

A single count supports this clone. This chain uses TRBV5-4 with TRBJ2-1; TRBD2 matches at 8 bases. The CDR3 consists of 16 residues. From germline, CDR1 is SGHNT and CDR2 YYREEE (reference sequence). V lost 3 bases, J lost 1 base, and 6 bases stayed unmatched. CDR3 loop: CASSSEGGRSYNEQFF. The CDR3 nucleotides are TGTGCCAGCAGCTCGGAGGGCGGGAGGTCCTACAATGAGCAGTTCTTC.

V and J are TRBV4-3 and TRBJ1-1; no firm D call. This CDR3 has 15 amino acids. V lost 0 bases, J lost 4 bases, and 12 bases lay in between. Per the germline V gene, CDR1 is LGHNA and CDR2 is YSLEER. CDR3 sequence: CASSQDRGIGTEAFF. DNA of the CDR3: TGCGCCAGCAGCCAAGATCGGGGTATCGGCACTGAAGCTTTCTTT.

The chain carries TRBV2 and TRBJ1-3, with a weak D call TRBD1 (5 bases). The CDR3 runs to 14 residues. V lost 7 bases and J 6 bases, leaving 16 bases between the germline ends. Germline V gene sequence: CDR1 SNHLY, CDR2 FYNNEI. CDR3 protein: CASIAGPSENTIYF. The CDR3 DNA is TGTGCCAGCATAGCGGGGCCCTCGGAAAACACCATATATTTT. Combining the CDR3 with reference TRBV2 and TRBJ1-3 gives the whole variable domain EPEVTQTPSHQVTQMGQEVILRCVPISNHLYFYWYRQILGQKVEFLVSFYNNEISEKSEIFDDQFSVERPDGSNFTLKIRSTKLEDSAMYFCASIAGPSENTIYFGEGSWLTVV.

This clone was counted a single time. This rearrangement joins TRBV28 to TRBJ2-6, with D possibly being TRBD2 (5 bases). Trimming took off 5 bases at V and 0 bases at J, with 11 bases between the two ends. Germline assignment: CDR1 MDHEN and CDR2 SYDVKM. The length of the CDR3 is 16 residues. In nucleotides, the CDR3 is TGTGCCAGCAGTCCTACGAGGGACTCTGGGGCCAACGTCCTGACTTTC. Protein product: CASSPTRDSGANVLTF.

This chain joins TRBV3-1 (or the pseudogene TRBV3-2) and TRBJ1-1, with D perhaps matching TRBD1 (6 bases). The CDR3 is made up of 14 amino acids. Germline loops: CDR1 LGHDT, CDR2 YNNKEL (reference sequence). V gave up 0 bases and J gave up 4 bases, with 9 bases separating them. CDR3 in DNA: TGTGCCAGCAGCCAAGAAAAAGGGGGCACTGAAGCTTTCTTT. It codes for CASSQEKGGTEAFF.